This is a list of T cell receptor beta chains from one sample in a study of blood T cells in healthy people across ages. TCRdb called the 5' RACE reads again in MiXCR, with one record for every CDR3 protein. Among over 600,000 distinct CDR3 sequences, 40% to 50% were seen once, and the ten largest hold approximately 31%. Sample: blood. The source of these receptors is a man of 80 years or more in good health. Both conserved end residues are trimmed from each CDR3.

CDR3: ASSEAGQGGETQY
J: TRBJ2-5
V: TRBV10-2

CDR3: ASSFRVNTEAF
J: TRBJ1-1
V: TRBV7-3

CDR3: ASGLVGGRGTEAF
J: TRBJ1-1
V: TRBV12-5

CDR3: ASSYSRGLAGGLF
J: TRBJ2-1
V: TRBV6-2/TRBV6-3

CDR3: ASSGLGRDNEQF
J: TRBJ2-1
V: TRBV18

CDR3: SVQTGLETQY
J: -
V: TRBV29-1

CDR3: ASSQVDRVGAYEQY
J: TRBJ2-7
V: TRBV4-3

CDR3: SATSGTSPYGDTQY
J: TRBJ2-3
V: TRBV20-1

CDR3: ASSPGTGRPSWQY
J: TRBJ2-3
V: TRBV2

CDR3: ASSQGRASNNEQF
J: TRBJ2-1
V: TRBV3-1

CDR3: SARDRLHEQY
J: TRBJ2-7
V: TRBV20-1

CDR3: ASSATGQPTYEQY
J: TRBJ2-7
V: TRBV10-1

CDR3: ASSRGRLDTDTQY
J: TRBJ2-3
V: TRBV7-2

CDR3: ASSPQSAGPTDTQY
J: TRBJ2-3
V: TRBV11-2

CDR3: ASSPRAGGGDTQY
J: TRBJ2-3
V: TRBV7-8

CDR3: ASSPDSVQPQH
J: TRBJ1-5
V: TRBV7-2

CDR3: AWSVRTSGRDEQF
J: TRBJ2-1
V: TRBV30

CDR3: ASSLGEGNQPQH
J: TRBJ1-5
V: TRBV7-2

CDR3: ATSRNNEQY
J: TRBJ2-5
V: TRBV15

CDR3: ASSAGRVTEAF
J: TRBJ1-1
V: TRBV5-1

CDR3: ASSYSGTGDETQY
J: TRBJ2-5
V: TRBV6-2/TRBV6-3

CDR3: ASSLGGTGPYYGYT
J: TRBJ1-2
V: TRBV5-1